This is a list of T cell receptor beta chains from one sample in a study of CD8 T cells in ankylosing spondylitis. One entry per CDR3 protein results from TCRdb running MiXCR on the 5' RACE reads. The sample contains about 500,000 distinct CDR3 sequences, less than 6% of which appear only once. Sequencing was done on a sample of blood, either unsorted or a sorted T cell fraction (not recorded which). Source of these receptors: a male donor with ankylosing spondylitis. Each CDR3 is given with its conserved first and last residue. The D gene is left open where the match is weak. Expanded clones are given a class, and other clones once, few, many or no size at all.

V,D,size,J,CDR3,DNA
TRBV15,.,few,TRBJ1-4,CATSPGPVGEKLFF,TGTGCCACCAGCCCGGGACCCGTTGGTGAAAAACTGTTTTTT
TRBV25-1,.,.,TRBJ2-4,CASSEAGLSVQYF,TGTGCCAGCAGTGAGGCGGGACTCAGCGTTCAGTACTTC
TRBV7-9,.,many,TRBJ2-7,CASSLSLRGIRTEQYF,TGTGCCAGCAGCCTTTCGCTCCGGGGGATCCGTACCGAGCAGTACTTC
TRBV20-1,TRBD1,many,TRBJ1-2,CSARYRDRGIYGYTF,TGCAGTGCTAGATACCGGGACAGGGGGATCTATGGCTACACCTTC
TRBV5-1,TRBD1,many,TRBJ2-7,CASSVAGQGISYEQYF,TGCGCCAGCAGCGTGGCGGGACAGGGCATCTCCTACGAGCAGTACTTC
TRBV4-3,TRBD2,many,TRBJ2-1,CASSQSLLAGGRQFF,TGCGCCAGCAGCCAATCCTTACTAGCGGGGGGTCGGCAGTTCTTC
TRBV7-2,.,many,TRBJ2-3,CASSFTGDTQYF,TGTGCCAGCAGCTTCACCGGAGATACGCAGTATTTT
TRBV14,.,many,TRBJ2-3,CASSQDLRSSDTQYF,TGTGCCAGCAGCCAAGATTTGAGGAGCTCGGATACGCAGTATTTT
TRBV7-9,TRBD2,few,TRBJ2-1,CASSLGIGREWFF,TGTGCCAGCAGCTTAGGGATCGGGAGGGAGTGGTTCTTC
TRBV20-1,.,many,TRBJ2-3,CSASSTQGTGDTQYF,TGCAGTGCTAGTAGTACTCAGGGGACCGGAGATACGCAGTATTTT
TRBV5-1,TRBD1,many,TRBJ1-2,CASSLDRNYGYTF,TGTGCCAGCAGCTTGGACAGGAACTATGGCTACACCTTC